Listed below are T cell receptor beta chains from one sample, sequenced in a study of identifying expanded T cells in peripheral blood. Measured with immunoSEQ multiplex PCR; TCRdb has only the in-frame clones, and not every one. The data show 95,000 to 100,000 clones, approximately 88% seen once. The sequenced sample consisted of blood. These receptors all come from a person aged 18-69 years in good health. CDR3s include the opening cysteine and the closing phenylalanine or tryptophan. A D gene is named only where the DNA matches it firmly. Expanded clones get a size class; other rows say once, few or many, or leave the size out.

V gene	D gene	clone size	J gene	CDR3 protein	CDR3 DNA
TRBV2	TRBD2	NA	TRBJ2-7	CASKSGGAGDEQYF	TGTGCCAGCAAAAGCGGGGGGGCCGGCGACGAGCAGTACTTC
TRBV29-1	NA	NA	TRBJ1-2	CSGAVGYGYTF	TGCAGCGGAGCCGTGGGGTATGGCTACACCTTC
TRBV6-6	NA	NA	TRBJ1-3	CASSSDDRGYGDTIYF	TGTGCCAGCAGTTCCGACGACCGAGGGTATGGGGACACCATATATTTT
TRBV28	TRBD1	once	TRBJ2-7	CASSLLDRDYEQYF	TGTGCCAGCAGTTTACTAGACAGGGACTACGAGCAGTACTTC
TRBV30	NA	NA	TRBJ1-4	CAWSGAVTATNEKLFF	TGTGCCTGGAGTGGGGCGGTGACCGCAACTAATGAAAAACTGTTTTTT
TRBV27	NA	NA	TRBJ1-1	CASSYREGLEAFF	TGTGCCAGCAGTTACAGGGAAGGGCTTGAAGCTTTCTTT
TRBV5-4	NA	NA	TRBJ1-1	CASSLEGAEAFF	TGTGCCAGCAGCTTGGAAGGGGCTGAAGCTTTCTTT
TRBV18	TRBD1	NA	TRBJ2-7	CASSPVPGQGVTSFSSGQYF	TGTGCCAGCTCACCCGTTCCGGGACAGGGGGTAACTAGCTTCTCGTCGGGGCAGTACTTC
TRBV28	NA	NA	TRBJ1-4	CASSLGVVTNEKLFF	TGTGCCAGCAGTTTGGGGGTCGTAACTAATGAAAAACTGTTTTTT
TRBV5-4	NA	NA	TRBJ2-7	CASSQDFLASYEQYF	TGCGCCAGCAGCCAAGACTTCCTAGCAAGCTACGAGCAGTACTTC
TRBV7-2	NA	NA	TRBJ2-5	CASSLYSGQETQYF	TGTGCCAGCAGCTTATATTCGGGACAAGAGACCCAGTACTTC
TRBV28	TRBD2	NA	TRBJ2-5	CASCFGDRGGAQYF	TGTGCCAGTTGCTTTGGGGACCGCGGGGGGGCCCAGTACTTC
TRBV7-6	NA	once	TRBJ2-3	CASSLVGGTTDTQYF	TGTGCCAGCAGCTTAGTTGGGGGTACCACAGATACGCAGTATTTT
TRBV19	NA	NA	TRBJ2-6	CASRRRSGANVLTF	TGTGCCAGTCGAAGGCGCTCTGGGGCCAACGTCCTGACTTTC
TRBV5-6	NA	NA	TRBJ1-2	CASSLAGDYGYTF	TGTGCCAGCAGCTTGGCGGGGGACTATGGCTACACCTTC
TRBV6-1	NA	NA	TRBJ1-1	CASMSVGTEAFF	TGTGCCAGCATGAGTGTGGGGACTGAAGCTTTCTTT
TRBV19	NA	NA	TRBJ2-7	CASSNSGTDTYEQYF	TGTGCCAGTAGCAACTCCGGGACGGATACCTACGAGCAGTACTTC
TRBV30	TRBD2	NA	TRBJ2-3	CAWNSGAGRTDTQYF	TGTGCCTGGAATAGCGGGGCCGGGCGCACAGATACGCAGTATTTT
TRBV5-1	NA	few	TRBJ1-6	CASSPTGTYNSPLHF	TGCGCCAGCAGCCCGACAGGAACCTATAATTCACCCCTCCACTTT
TRBV2	NA	few	TRBJ1-5	CASSEGVWPQHF	TGTGCCAGCAGTGAAGGGGTCTGGCCCCAGCATTTT
TRBV6-6	TRBD1	NA	TRBJ1-2	CASSNYRGGYTF	TGTGCCAGCAGCAATTACAGGGGTGGCTACACCTTC
TRBV5-1	TRBD1	NA	TRBJ2-3	CASSPTTGQGTDTQYF	TGCGCCAGCAGCCCCACGACCGGACAGGGGACAGATACGCAGTATTTT
TRBV19	NA	NA	TRBJ2-1	CASSIGRWGNEQFF	TGTGCCAGTAGTATTGGGAGATGGGGCAATGAGCAGTTCTTC
TRBV18	NA	NA	TRBJ1-4	CASSIRAGNEKLFF	TGTGCCAGCTCAATCAGGGCAGGGAATGAAAAACTGTTTTTT
TRBV4-1	NA	NA	TRBJ2-2	CASSQRGRWNTGELFF	TGCGCCAGCAGCCAGAGAGGCAGGTGGAACACCGGGGAGCTGTTTTTT
TRBV19	NA	NA	TRBJ2-7	CASSPKLSSYEQYF	TGTGCCAGTAGCCCGAAGTTGAGCTCCTACGAGCAGTACTTC
TRBV6-6	TRBD2	once	TRBJ2-1	CASRRSGGAYNEQFF	TGTGCCAGCAGGAGAAGCGGGGGGGCCTACAATGAGCAGTTCTTC
TRBV7-6	TRBD2	NA	TRBJ2-1	CASSVTSGGAGEQFF	TGTGCCAGCAGCGTTACTAGCGGGGGGGCCGGTGAGCAGTTCTTC
TRBV19	NA	NA	TRBJ2-7	CASTPTFSQAYEQYF	TGTGCCAGTACCCCCACTTTTTCTCAGGCCTACGAGCAGTACTTC
TRBV5-4	NA	NA	TRBJ2-1	CASSLMGSQFF	TGTGCCAGCAGCTTAATGGGATCGCAGTTCTTC
TRBV9	NA	NA	TRBJ2-1	CASSVVGAYNEQFF	TGTGCCAGCAGCGTAGTTGGGGCCTACAATGAGCAGTTCTTC
TRBV30	NA	NA	TRBJ1-1	CAWGTTGFKTEAFF	TGTGCCTGGGGAACTACAGGGTTCAAGACTGAAGCTTTCTTT